These T cell receptor beta chains were read from a single sample in a study of shared clonotypes between healthy human individuals. Here immunoSEQ multiplex PCR was the method, and the copy in TCRdb shows in-frame clones only, minus some. The data hold 2.3 million or so clones, with roughly 93% observed a single time. The sequencing sample was made of naive CD4+ T cells from PBMCs. These receptors were taken from a young man in good health. Some clones in this sample may be carry-over from other donors' samples. CDR3s include the opening cysteine and the closing phenylalanine or tryptophan. A D gene is named only where the DNA matches it firmly. Not every row has a clone size; where given, it reads once, few, many or a size class.

TGTGCCAGCAGTTTTCAAGGGACAGGGGAGTATTTT,CASSFQGTGEYF,once,TRBV28,TRBD1,TRBJ2-3,12
TGTGCCTGGAGCCCGGCCTTTACCTACGAGCAGTACTTC,CAWSPAFTYEQYF,-,TRBV30,-,TRBJ2-7,13
TGTGCCAGCAGCCTGGGGACTAGTGGGGATGAGCAGTTCTTC,CASSLGTSGDEQFF,-,TRBV7-3,TRBD2,TRBJ2-1,14
TGTGCCAGCAGCTTTTCCCCGGCGGGGTACACTGAAGCTTTCTTT,CASSFSPAGYTEAFF,-,TRBV7-2,-,TRBJ1-1,15
TGCGCCAGCAGCCAACGGGGGGGGAGTCACGAGCAGTACTTC,CASSQRGGSHEQYF,-,TRBV4-3,TRBD2,TRBJ2-7,14
TGCGCCAGCAGCCCCGGGAGGGCGGGAGAGACCCAGTACTTC,CASSPGRAGETQYF,-,TRBV5-1,TRBD2,TRBJ2-5,14
TGTGCCAGCAGCCAAACAAGCGGGAGGGCCCGTCTACTGTTCACAGATACGCAGTATTTT,CASSQTSGRARLLFTDTQYF,-,TRBV14,TRBD2,TRBJ2-3,20
TGTGCCAGCAGCGCCGAAGGGAGAGAATATCAGCCCCAGCATTTT,CASSAEGREYQPQHF,-,TRBV5-8,-,TRBJ1-5,15
TGTGCCTGGGGAACAGGGGGGGCTCAGCCCCAGCATTTT,CAWGTGGAQPQHF,-,TRBV30,TRBD1,TRBJ1-5,13
TGTGCCTGGAGCTCGGGGCTTAATGAAAAACTGTTTTTT,CAWSSGLNEKLFF,once,TRBV30,-,TRBJ1-4,13
TGTGCCAGCAGCTCCCCAGCGGGAGGGCCCACAGATACGCAGTATTTT,CASSSPAGGPTDTQYF,-,TRBV11-3,TRBD2,TRBJ2-3,16
TGTGCCAGCAGGAGCTGGGCCCCAGATACGCAGTATTTT,CASRSWAPDTQYF,-,TRBV7-6,-,TRBJ2-3,13
TGTGCCAGCACCTCCAAGGGGGACAACTATGGCTACACCTTC,CASTSKGDNYGYTF,-,TRBV6-6,-,TRBJ1-2,14
TGCGCCAGCAGCTTCCTTGCCCCGGACTCCGGAAACACCATATATTTT,CASSFLAPDSGNTIYF,-,TRBV4-1,-,TRBJ1-3,16
TGTGCCATCAGTGGCCCACTAGCGGGAGATGCCAATGAGCAGTTCTTC,CAISGPLAGDANEQFF,-,TRBV10-3,TRBD2,TRBJ2-1,16
TGTGCCAGCAGCCGCTCCCAGACCGCAGATACGCAGTATTTT,CASSRSQTADTQYF,-,TRBV7-3,-,TRBJ2-3,14
TGTGCCAGCAGCTTGAGGAGGCCCCAACAAGAGACCCAGTACTTC,CASSLRRPQQETQYF,-,TRBV5-4,-,TRBJ2-5,15
TGCGCCAGCAGCTTGGGGACTGGGGAATATGGCTACACCTTC,CASSLGTGEYGYTF,-,TRBV5-1,-,TRBJ1-2,14
TGTGCCAGCAGCTTAGTGGGAGGGAGGGACACTGAAGCTTTCTTT,CASSLVGGRDTEAFF,-,TRBV11-2,-,TRBJ1-1,15
TGTGCCAGCAGACTCTGGGACAGCCAAGAGACCCAGTACTTC,CASRLWDSQETQYF,-,TRBV27,TRBD1,TRBJ2-5,14
TGTGCCAGCAGTTACTTGGGGGTCGATCAGCCCCAGCATTTT,CASSYLGVDQPQHF,-,TRBV6-5,-,TRBJ1-5,14
TGTGCCAGCAGACGCCTGCTGAACACCGGGGAGCTGTTTTTT,CASRRLLNTGELFF,-,TRBV6-1,-,TRBJ2-2,14
TGTGCCAGCAGTCGCGGCCGACAGGCCGGGGAGCTGTTTTTT,CASSRGRQAGELFF,-,TRBV6-5,-,TRBJ2-2,14
TGTGCCAGCAGCTTACAACCCAGAAGCACAGATACGCAGTATTTT,CASSLQPRSTDTQYF,-,TRBV11-2,-,TRBJ2-3,15
TGTGCCAGCTCACCAGCGGGGCTAGCGGGAGTGGAGCAGTACTTC,CASSPAGLAGVEQYF,-,TRBV18,TRBD2,TRBJ2-7,15
TGTGCTAGTGGTCCCGAGGTCCTCACTGAAGCTTTCTTT,CASGPEVLTEAFF,-,TRBV12-5,-,TRBJ1-1,13
TGTGCCAGCAGGCTGGGACAGCCTGGCGTTCCGCAGTATTTT,CASRLGQPGVPQYF,-,TRBV6-5,TRBD1,TRBJ2-3,14
TGTGCCAGCAGACCGCGAACAGGGGCACCTAACCTTTGGGCTTCCTATGGCTACACCTTC,CASRPRTGAPNLWASYGYTF,-,TRBV27,TRBD1,TRBJ1-2,20
TGTGCCAGCAGGGGCTCGACCCATACGCAGTATTTT,CASRGSTHTQYF,-,TRBV5-4,-,TRBJ2-3,12
TGTGCCAGCTCACCACCGTCTGGATCTGAGCAGTTCTTC,CASSPPSGSEQFF,-,TRBV18,-,TRBJ2-1,13
TGCAGCGCAGCCTACAGGGAGAAAAACTATGGCTACACCTTC,CSAAYREKNYGYTF,-,TRBV29-1,-,TRBJ1-2,14
TGTGCCAGCAGCGAGACAGGCACAGATACGCAGTATTTT,CASSETGTDTQYF,once,TRBV7-9,-,TRBJ2-3,13
TGCGCCAGCAGGAGCGGAACTAGCACAGATACGCAGTATTTT,CASRSGTSTDTQYF,-,TRBV5-1,-,TRBJ2-3,14
TGTGCCAGCAGCTTACTAGCGGGGGGCACAGATACGCAGTATTTT,CASSLLAGGTDTQYF,-,TRBV11-2,TRBD2,TRBJ2-3,15
TGTGCCAGCAGCTTGTTTGGGTTTGGCACCGGGGAGCTGTTTTTT,CASSLFGFGTGELFF,-,TRBV5-6,-,TRBJ2-2,15
TGTGCCAGCAGCCAGGTTACGGCGCAAACTGAAGCTTTCTTT,CASSQVTAQTEAFF,-,TRBV5-4,-,TRBJ1-1,14
TGTGCCAGCAGCTCAGTGGACAGTCCCTACGAGCAGTACTTC,CASSSVDSPYEQYF,-,TRBV7-2,-,TRBJ2-7,14
TGTGCCAGCAGTACCCCGACACTCGTGGGGAACATTCAGTACTTC,CASSTPTLVGNIQYF,-,TRBV28,-,TRBJ2-4,15
TGCGCCAGGAGTCCAGGACTAGCGGGAGGCCGCCTAGAAGACGAGCAGTACTTC,CARSPGLAGGRLEDEQYF,-,TRBV5-1,TRBD2,TRBJ2-7,18
TGTGCCAGCAGCCCCGGGCAGGGGCTCGGCACCGGGGAGCTGTTTTTT,CASSPGQGLGTGELFF,-,TRBV7-9,-,TRBJ2-2,16
TGTGCCATCAGTGACACAACGTCTATCAGGGGAAAACTGTTTTTT,CAISDTTSIRGKLFF,-,TRBV10-3,-,TRBJ1-4,15
TGTGCCAGCAGCTTGGCGCGGACAGGGGAGCTGTTTTTT,CASSLARTGELFF,-,TRBV11-3,-,TRBJ2-2,13
TGCGCCAGCAGCCTCGGACAGGGAAGGTCCAATGAAAAACTGTTTTTT,CASSLGQGRSNEKLFF,once,TRBV5-1,TRBD1,TRBJ1-4,16
TGTGCCAGCAGTGGTCCCAACAAAAACATTCAGTACTTC,CASSGPNKNIQYF,-,TRBV28,-,TRBJ2-4,13
TGTGCCAGCAGCGGGACTAGGGGGTCGGAGACCCAGTACTTC,CASSGTRGSETQYF,-,TRBV2,TRBD2,TRBJ2-5,14
TGCGCCAGCAGCTTAGGTAGGGACAGGGGTAGGAACGAGCAGTACTTC,CASSLGRDRGRNEQYF,-,TRBV5-1,TRBD1,TRBJ2-7,16
TGTGCCAGCAGCGCCCGACAGTTTGATCAGCCCCAGCATTTT,CASSARQFDQPQHF,-,TRBV9,-,TRBJ1-5,14
TGCGCCAGCAGCTATGGGACAGAGGTGGCCAACGTCCTGACTTTC,CASSYGTEVANVLTF,-,TRBV5-1,TRBD1,TRBJ2-6,15
TGTGCCAGCAGTGAAGCGCGTCTTAGGGACGCCGGGGAGCTGTTTTTT,CASSEARLRDAGELFF,-,TRBV2,-,TRBJ2-2,16
TGTGCCAGCAGCTTGGGGGGTGCTTGGGGCTACACCTTC,CASSLGGAWGYTF,-,TRBV5-4,-,TRBJ1-2,13
TGTGCCAGCACCCTCCCAGGGGTAGATTTAACTGAAGCTTTCTTT,CASTLPGVDLTEAFF,once,TRBV28,-,TRBJ1-1,15
TGTGCCAGCACCTTCAAAGGGAACGTCGGCACTGAAGCTTTCTTT,CASTFKGNVGTEAFF,-,TRBV6-1,-,TRBJ1-1,15